This is a list of T cell receptor beta chains from one sample in a study of shared clonotypes between healthy human individuals. The method was immunoSEQ multiplex PCR; TCRdb's version includes in-frame clones alone and lacks a portion of them. This table has more than 1,200,000 clones, just under 99% appearing once. The sequencing sample was made of naive CD4+ T cells sorted from blood. The receptors here all came from a man aged 25 to 45 in good health. The CDR3 runs from the conserved cysteine through the conserved F or W. A D gene is named only where the DNA matches it firmly. Some rows mark clone size as missing; the rest say once, few, many or name a class of expanded clone.

D	J	size	V	CDR3	DNA
NA	TRBJ2-6	NA	TRBV5-1	CASSLVAPGLAGANVLTF	TGCGCCAGCAGCTTAGTGGCTCCCGGACTCGCTGGGGCCAACGTCCTGACTTTC
NA	TRBJ1-2	NA	TRBV6-4	CASSPFLNYGYTF	TGTGCCAGCAGTCCTTTCCTCAACTATGGCTACACCTTC
TRBD1	TRBJ2-3	NA	TRBV28	CASSRRQGPDTQYF	TGTGCCAGCAGTCGAAGACAGGGTCCAGATACGCAGTATTTT
TRBD2	TRBJ2-3	NA	TRBV13	CASSWQASGSSDTQYF	TGTGCCAGCAGCTGGCAGGCTAGCGGGAGTTCAGATACGCAGTATTTT
NA	TRBJ2-5	NA	TRBV11-2	CASSFIVETQYF	TGTGCCAGCAGCTTTATTGTGGAGACCCAGTACTTC
NA	TRBJ2-6	NA	TRBV7-9	CASSLGVRQPSGANVLTF	TGTGCCAGCAGCTTAGGGGTTCGACAGCCCTCTGGGGCCAACGTCCTGACTTTC
NA	TRBJ2-7	once	TRBV28	CASSTRDTTYEQYF	TGTGCCAGCAGCACCCGGGACACAACCTACGAGCAGTACTTC
TRBD2	TRBJ2-3	NA	TRBV9	CASSGLAGAADTQYF	TGTGCCAGCAGCGGGCTAGCGGGAGCCGCAGATACGCAGTATTTT
NA	TRBJ2-5	NA	TRBV5-1	CASSLDGRQETQYF	TGCGCCAGCAGCTTGGATGGCAGACAAGAGACCCAGTACTTC
NA	TRBJ2-3	NA	TRBV27	CASSLSWRPLRTDTQYF	TGTGCCAGCAGTTTGAGTTGGCGCCCCTTACGGACAGATACGCAGTATTTT
TRBD1	TRBJ2-2	NA	TRBV11-3	CASSLGQGNTGELFF	TGTGCCAGCAGCTTAGGACAGGGCAACACCGGGGAGCTGTTTTTT
TRBD2	TRBJ2-7	NA	TRBV6-6	CASSYIGGVYEQYF	TGTGCCAGCAGTTATATCGGGGGGGTCTACGAGCAGTACTTC
NA	TRBJ2-5	once	TRBV6-5	CASIGRGTQYF	TGTGCCAGCATCGGACGGGGGACCCAGTACTTC
NA	TRBJ2-7	NA	TRBV11-2	CASSTQTRGTLSYEQYF	TGTGCCAGCAGCACACAAACCCGTGGGACGCTGTCCTACGAGCAGTACTTC
NA	TRBJ1-1	NA	TRBV7-2	CASSPQRTNPEAFF	TGTGCCAGCAGCCCCCAAAGGACAAATCCTGAAGCTTTCTTT
NA	TRBJ2-3	NA	TRBV4-1	CASSQVGLGTDTQYF	TGCGCCAGCAGCCAAGTGGGCTTGGGCACAGATACGCAGTATTTT
TRBD1	TRBJ1-4	once	TRBV29-1	CSVRQGSNEKLFF	TGCAGCGTCCGACAGGGGAGTAATGAAAAACTGTTTTTT
TRBD1	TRBJ1-4	once	TRBV9	CASSADRGNNEKLFF	TGTGCCAGCAGCGCCGACAGGGGAAATAATGAAAAACTGTTTTTT
NA	TRBJ2-3	NA	TRBV28	CASSPLGTQMDTQYF	TGTGCCAGCAGTCCACTCGGGACACAAATGGATACGCAGTATTTT
TRBD1	TRBJ2-2	once	TRBV15	CATSRRDRATGELFF	TGTGCCACCAGCAGACGGGACAGGGCCACCGGGGAGCTGTTTTTT
TRBD2	TRBJ2-7	NA	TRBV29-1	CSVVSSGPYYEQYF	TGCAGCGTTGTATCTAGCGGGCCCTACTACGAGCAGTACTTC
NA	TRBJ2-1	NA	TRBV5-1	CASSLDGGGSYNEQFF	TGCGCCAGCAGCTTGGACGGCGGAGGCTCCTACAATGAGCAGTTCTTC
NA	TRBJ1-1	NA	TRBV19	CASSILGGKGDTEAFF	TGTGCCAGTAGTATCTTGGGGGGCAAGGGTGACACTGAAGCTTTCTTT
NA	TRBJ2-3	NA	TRBV9	CASSVGVAASTDTQYF	TGTGCCAGCAGCGTGGGGGTAGCCGCATCCACAGATACGCAGTATTTT
NA	TRBJ1-1	NA	TRBV11-2	CASHKGGTEAFF	TGTGCCAGCCACAAGGGGGGCACTGAAGCTTTCTTT
TRBD2	TRBJ2-7	NA	TRBV6-5	CASSLSGSAYEQYF	TGTGCCAGCAGCCTTAGCGGGAGTGCCTACGAGCAGTACTTC
NA	TRBJ2-7	NA	TRBV11-2	CASSTSGTFYEQYF	TGTGCCAGCAGCACATCCGGGACCTTCTACGAGCAGTACTTC
TRBD2	TRBJ2-3	NA	TRBV5-1	CASSGTSGSIADTQYF	TGCGCCAGCAGCGGGACTAGCGGGAGTATCGCAGATACGCAGTATTTT
NA	TRBJ1-5	NA	TRBV30	CAWSSSRQPQHF	TGTGCCTGGAGTTCTTCCCGTCAGCCCCAGCATTTT
TRBD2	TRBJ2-3	NA	TRBV19	CASSIDVAGGADTQYF	TGTGCCAGTAGTATAGATGTAGCGGGAGGAGCCGATACGCAGTATTTT
TRBD2	TRBJ2-7	NA	TRBV29-1	CSVARAGAYEQYF	TGCAGCGTGGCAAGAGCGGGAGCCTACGAGCAGTACTTC
NA	TRBJ2-7	NA	TRBV5-4	CASSSMTGTYEQYF	TGTGCCAGCAGCTCTATGACAGGAACCTACGAGCAGTACTTC
TRBD2	TRBJ2-4	NA	TRBV7-2	CASSYSGSRANIQYF	TGTGCCAGCAGCTATAGCGGGAGTAGGGCCAACATTCAGTACTTC
NA	TRBJ1-5	NA	TRBV7-2	CASSLGGIIMHF	TGTGCCAGCAGCCTGGGTGGAATTATAATGCATTTT